These 2 T cell receptor beta chains share one sample of origin, sequenced in a study of T cells after somatic rescue of genetic block. Assay: immunoSEQ multiplex PCR; the TCRdb copy retains only in-frame clones and omits some. The table records 67,000 or so clones, approximately 91% of them present only once. The specimen was peripheral blood mononuclear cells (PBMCs). The receptor source for this set is a man under 40.

The chain couples TRBV18 to TRBJ1-1; D gene ambiguous. CDR1 KGHSH and CDR2 LQKENI come from the germline V gene. Deletions cut 4 bases from V and 2 bases from J, with 11 bases between. The CDR3 consists of 14 residues. The CDR3 nucleotides are TGTGCCAGCTCACTATCCGACACAAACACTGAAGCTTTCTTT. This codes for CASSLSDTNTEAFF.

This sequence joins TRBV11-1 and TRBJ2-2; TRBD2 aligns across 12 bases. V trimming: 3 bases; J trimming: 7 bases; junction bases outside the gene matches: 9. From germline, CDR1 is SGHAT and CDR2 FQDESV (reference sequence). The CDR3 contains 17 residues. CDR3 protein: CASSLSGLAGDNGELFF. The CDR3 nucleotides are TGTGCCAGCAGCTTGTCGGGACTAGCGGGTGATAACGGGGAGCTGTTTTTT.